These T cell receptor beta chains were read from a single sample in a study of T cell responses to AZD1222 COVID-19 vaccine. Sequenced by immunoSEQ multiplex PCR; TCRdb stores in-frame clones only, minus some. The sample has some 140,000 clones, roughly nine tenths seen once; the top ten hold over 8%. The sequences come from peripheral blood, collected 28 days after the second AZD1222 dose. Source of these receptors: an adult who received the AZD1222 COVID-19 vaccine. CDR3s include the opening cysteine and the closing phenylalanine or tryptophan. The order of the fields is J gene, clone size, CDR3 length, V gene, D gene, CDR3 DNA, CDR3 protein. D genes are given only for firm matches. A clone size is listed for some rows: how often the clone was seen (once, few, many), or a class if it is expanded.

>TRBJ1-1|few|13|TRBV6-1|-
TGTGCCAGCAGTGAGAGGGGATTCACTGAAGCTTTCTTT
CASSERGFTEAFF
>TRBJ1-2|-|13|TRBV12-3/TRBV12-4|-
TGTGCCAGCAGTTCGGACAGCGCGCGGGGCTACACCTTC
CASSSDSARGYTF
>TRBJ1-5|-|16|TRBV10-3|TRBD1
TGTGCCATCAAGTCGGGACAGGGGGATAGCAATCAGCCCCAGCATTTT
CAIKSGQGDSNQPQHF
>TRBJ1-2|-|12|TRBV7-9|-
TGTGCCAGCGACAGGTTAGGAGAGGGCTACACCTTC
CASDRLGEGYTF
>TRBJ2-6|-|16|TRBV6-5|-
TGTGCCAGCAGTTACTCCCCGGGGGCTGGGGCCAACGTCCTGACTTTC
CASSYSPGAGANVLTF
>TRBJ1-5|once|13|TRBV7-3|-
TGTGCCGGGGGGCCAGTTAGCAATCAGCCCCAGCATTTT
CAGGPVSNQPQHF
>TRBJ2-1|-|15|TRBV11-2|-
TGTGCCACCGCTGGTGGAGCAAGCTCCTACAATGAGCAGTTCTTC
CATAGGASSYNEQFF
>TRBJ1-2|-|15|TRBV11-2|-
TGTGTCACAGGCCCGGGGTTCGCGTCACTCAAGGGCTACACCTTC
CVTGPGFASLKGYTF
>TRBJ1-1|-|13|TRBV7-3|-
TGTGCCAGCAGGAAGGGAAGGAACACTGAAGCTTTCTTT
CASRKGRNTEAFF
>TRBJ1-5|few|13|TRBV10-3|-
TGTGCCATCAGTGCAAGGAGCGATCAGCCCCAGCATTTT
CAISARSDQPQHF
>TRBJ1-1|-|15|TRBV2|-
TGTGCCAGCAGGCCCTCCACAGGGCGAGGGACTGAAGCTTTCTTT
CASRPSTGRGTEAFF
>TRBJ2-3|-|17|TRBV19|TRBD2
TGTGCCAGTAGTATAGCTCCCCTTAGCGGGGGGGTAGATACGCAGTATTTT
CASSIAPLSGGVDTQYF
>TRBJ1-1|-|14|TRBV5-1|-
TGCGCCAGCAGCTCGACAGGAGTTAACACTGAAGCTTTCTTT
CASSSTGVNTEAFF
>TRBJ2-3|-|15|TRBV27|TRBD2
TGTGCCAGCAGTTGGGGACTAAGTCCGGCAGATACGCAGTATTTT
CASSWGLSPADTQYF
>TRBJ2-7|-|14|TRBV7-8|TRBD2
TGTGCCAGCAGTTTATACCGGGAGGCCTACGAGCAGTACTTC
CASSLYREAYEQYF
>TRBJ1-1|-|14|TRBV5-1|-
TGCGCCAGCAGCTTCCAGGAGTTGGGCACTGAAGCTTTCTTT
CASSFQELGTEAFF
>TRBJ2-2|once|16|TRBV5-4|TRBD2
TGTGCCAGCAGCTTGACGGCGGGAGGGCCAACCGGGGAGCTGTTTTTT
CASSLTAGGPTGELFF
>TRBJ1-2|-|12|TRBV5-6|-
TGTGCCAGCAGCCCGGACTTCTATGGCTACACCTTC
CASSPDFYGYTF
>TRBJ2-7|-|14|TRBV5-3|-
TGTGCCAGAAGCCGAAGGGGCAGCGGGCACGAGCAGTACTTC
CARSRRGSGHEQYF
>TRBJ2-1|-|16|TRBV9|-
TGTGCCAGCAGCAAGGGGTGGGTCCCTCCTATGACTGAGCAGTTCTTC
CASSKGWVPPMTEQFF
>TRBJ2-4|-|14|TRBV6-5|TRBD1
TGTGCCAGCAGCCTACAGGGGTCCAAAAACATTCAGTACTTC
CASSLQGSKNIQYF
>TRBJ2-7|-|15|TRBV29-1|TRBD2
TGCAGCGCCTACGGCACTAGCGGGTCAAGATACGAGCAGTACTTC
CSAYGTSGSRYEQYF
>TRBJ1-1|-|15|TRBV10-1|-
TGCGCCAGCAGCCCGGGAGGGGTCGATTACACTGAAGCTTTCTTT
CASSPGGVDYTEAFF
>TRBJ1-5|once|14|TRBV12-5|TRBD1
TGTGCTAGTGGCCGGGGACAGAGCAATCAGCCCCAGCATTTT
CASGRGQSNQPQHF
>TRBJ1-1|-|15|TRBV2|-
TGTGCCAGCAGTGTGGTAACCGGAGTGGGCGCTGAAGCTTTCTTT
CASSVVTGVGAEAFF
>TRBJ2-5|-|15|TRBV2|-
TGTGCCAGCAGAGGCTTGGGGGGGGCAACTGAGACCCAGTACTTC
CASRGLGGATETQYF
>TRBJ1-5|few|16|TRBV6-2/TRBV6-3|-
TGTGCCAGCAGTTACAGGCCGGCAGGGCATCTTCAGCCCCAGCATTTT
CASSYRPAGHLQPQHF
>TRBJ1-1|-|13|TRBV27|-
TGTGCCAGCAGTTTATCCCGTAACACTGAAGCTTTCTTT
CASSLSRNTEAFF
>TRBJ2-7|-|11|TRBV28|-
TGTGCCAGCAGTTTTCAGGCCGAGCAGTACTTC
CASSFQAEQYF
>TRBJ2-3|-|15|TRBV4-2|TRBD2
TGTGCCAGCAGCCAGGTAGCGGGAAACACAGATACGCAGTATTTT
CASSQVAGNTDTQYF
>TRBJ1-2|-|15|TRBV6-5|TRBD1
TGTGCCAGCAGTTACCAGGGACAGGGGAACTATGGCTACACCTTC
CASSYQGQGNYGYTF
>TRBJ2-5|-|14|TRBV14|TRBD2
TGTGCCAGCAGCCAAGTTACAGCGGGGGGGACCCAGTACTTC
CASSQVTAGGTQYF
>TRBJ1-4|-|17|TRBV11-2|TRBD1
TGTGCCAGCAGCTACAGGGACAGGGCGAAGATAAATGAAAAACTGTTTTTT
CASSYRDRAKINEKLFF
>TRBJ2-7|-|16|TRBV6-5|-
TGTGCCAGCAGTTACTCGACGGGACACACCATTTACGAGCAGTACTTC
CASSYSTGHTIYEQYF
>TRBJ1-1|once|11|TRBV2|-
TGTGCCAGCAGTGAGTCCAGTGAAGCTTTCTTT
CASSESSEAFF
>TRBJ2-1|once|12|TRBV30|-
TGTGCCTGGACACCTCTCCAGGGTGAGCAGTTCTTC
CAWTPLQGEQFF
>TRBJ2-2|-|14|TRBV11-3|-
TGTGCCAGCAGCCGCCTGGCAGGGGACGGGGAGCTGTTTTTT
CASSRLAGDGELFF